This TCR beta chain was profiled in a study of molecular identifiers for immune sequencing clone quantification. Study results and caveats: Because of identical TCR molecules sharing a barcode, sizes of highly expanded clones could be underestimated.

Sorted cell numbers of about 19,000 to 1,000,000, with 10%, 30% or 50% RNA, served as input for naive CD8 libraries. Sorting selected naive CD8 T cells with a CD8+CD4-CCR7+CD45RA+ phenotype. Bulk TCR libraries were made with methods that had been previously described and with listed TCR primers. TCRdb called the PCR reads again in MiXCR, with one record for every CDR3 protein. The table shows about 630,000 distinct CDR3 sequences, with about 25% occurring only once. This clonotype showed up just a few times. Its antigen is currently unknown. This sequence originates from a human donor in good health. Some libraries in this study had Jurkat cell RNA spiked in. The sequenced sample consisted of naive CD8+ T cells from blood, with Jurkat cell RNA spiked in. Subset meaning: FACS-sorted CD8+CD4-CCR7+CD45RA+ naive T cells.

The CDR3 coding sequence is TGTGCCAGCAGCATGAGTAGCGCGGATGAGCAGTTCTTC. It encodes CASSMSSADEQFF. J is TRBJ2-1 and V is TRBV13, with D possibly TRBD2 on 5 matching bases. V lost 5 bases to trimming and J lost 8 bases, with 13 bases between them. The CDR3 is 13 amino acids. The V gene's germline CDR1 is PRHDT and CDR2 FYEKMQ (reference sequence).